This entry features one TCR beta chain sequence. This clonotype was detected many times. Its antigen has not been determined. Base-call qualities are not available, and no considerably larger clone is one nucleotide away. The CDR3, from cysteine to phenylalanine, totals 13 residues. Only the CDR3 portion is preserved as DNA: 39 bases, with reading frame beginning at the first base. The sample is drawn from a study of human T cells and chemical hapten exposure (dated by TCRdb to 2020 to 2023). About the study as a whole: For sensitization, 2% DPC in acetone was applied to a roughly 2 cm by roughly 2 cm area of upper inner arm skin. Throughout the study period of around 24 weeks, patients also received therapeutic DPC doses to the scalp every week. Patch testing was done on the upper back using Finn chambers containing 0.01% DPC, and results were scored after 6 days according to International Contact Dermatitis Research Group standards. The patient cohort, mostly female, included alopecia areata with under or over 50% scalp involvement, alopecia totalis and alopecia universalis. The libraries were sequenced as a pool, and the TCR yield per sample differed mostly because of small variations in library volumes within the pool. This study followed changes in the peripheral blood TCR repertoire in vivo during primary and secondary sensitization of alopecia patients to the hapten diphenylcyclopropenone (DPC). Blood samples were taken from patients before sensitization (week 0) and then at 2, 6 and about 24 weeks after DPC sensitization. For TCR sequencing, blood came from 25 to 35 alopecia patients at anywhere from one to four time points (pre-sensitization, 2, 6 and 24 weeks). Points the paper makes about the study in general: Because all patients had alopecia, a presumed autoimmune disease, the immune response of the patients might differ from that of healthy individuals. After repeated subsampling, the strength of the expansion versus patch-test correlation and the threshold at which it became significant changed. Expanded TCRs formed significantly more large CDR3 similarity clusters than pre-sensitization or healthy control sets, consistent with antigen-driven responses. The number of TCRs above 1 in 1000 frequency did not change with DPC sensitization; there was no evidence of global repertoire structure alterations. Patch test score was positively correlated with the number of PT1 expanded TCRs, with significance at thresholds 8, 16 and 32 but not at 4.

The library was produced with RACE. Reads for this sample came from a NextSeq 500. Library preparation attached unique molecular identifiers to individual cDNA molecules for quantitative, reproducible TCR counting. From each blood RNA sample, both TCR alpha and TCR beta chains were sequenced. The published analysis was carried out like this. A median of roughly 99,000 TCRs per sample was observed, with a range of about 23,224 to 700,000. V, J and CDR3 annotation of the TCR reads was performed with the Decombinator software suite. For PS versus PT1 abundance plots, all samples were subsampled to the same number of TCRs (28,000). TCRs were defined as expanded if absent before sensitization and observed at least eight times at the 2-week time point. TCRdb ran its own pipeline on the public reads, namely fastp trimming at Q25 and MiXCR clone calling, and kept in-frame beta chains. CDR3 protein sequences are deduplicated, and each keeps its most common genes and DNA. Clone size and V and J calls follow TCRdb, not the original study. The sample records 65,000 to 85,000 distinct CDR3 sequences, about an eighth of which are singletons. The ten biggest clones cover about 4% of the sample.

The sample's time point label is to be understood as: patch test 1, 2 weeks after DPC sensitization. The label giving this sample's treatment or condition can be read as: therapeutic diphenylcyclopropenone sensitization with weekly scalp DPC. Blood at each patch-test visit was drawn before the patch test was applied. Eligible patients were aged 18 to 70, diagnosed with alopecia, deemed suitable for DPC therapy, and excluded if pregnant. Total RNA was extracted from unfractionated whole blood that had been collected in Tempus Blood RNA tubes. The input for sequencing was whole blood, taken in connection with sensitization to the hapten diphenylcyclopropenone (DPC). This chain joins TRBV21-1 to TRBJ1-1; the tabulated D call, TRBD1, remains unverified against the DNA. TRBV21-1 is a documented pseudogene. This receptor was identified in a woman aged 60-75 years with alopecia areata. Some clones in this sample may be carry-over from other donors' samples. The CDR3 in this case is CASPRGTNTEAFF. DNA sequence: TGTGCCAGTCCCAGGGGAACCAACACTGAAGCTTTCTTT.